The 25 T cell receptor beta chains presented below share a single source sample, sequenced in a study of glioma-infiltrating T cells after dendritic cell vaccination. Time point indicated: after dendritic cell vaccination, including at tumor progression/relapse. Method: immunoSEQ multiplex PCR; TCRdb's copy keeps in-frame clones and lacks some. This sample has roughly 60,000 clones; roughly 80% occur once, and the top ten carry 15% to 18%. The sample was blood, taken after dendritic cell vaccination. Every receptor here comes from a human donor with glioblastoma.

This clone was recorded only once. This chain uses TRBV7-9 with TRBJ2-1; 7 bases align to TRBD1. Germline V CDR1 and CDR2: SEHNR, FQNEAQ (reference sequence). The CDR3 sequence is 14 residues long. V trimming: 4 bases; J trimming: 4 bases; junction bases outside the gene matches: 4. The CDR3 is CASSSTTGYNEQFF. In DNA form, the CDR3 reads TGTGCCAGCAGCTCGACGACAGGGTACAATGAGCAGTTCTTC.

V and J are TRBV4-1 and TRBJ2-2, with TRBD2 identical over 10 bases. This CDR3 comprises 16 residues. The trim removed 2 bases at V and 7 bases at J, leaving 7 bases unmatched. CDR1 is MGHRA and CDR2 is YSYEKL in the germline V gene. This chain's CDR3 is CASSQPGLASDGELFF. The CDR3 DNA sequence: TGCGCCAGCAGCCAACCGGGACTAGCGTCGGACGGGGAGCTGTTTTTT.

The chain links TRBV6-1 to TRBJ2-7, with D uncertain. V gave up 4 bases and J gave up 0 bases, with 10 bases separating them. CDR3 length: 14 residues. Germline CDR1 and CDR2: MNHNS and SASEGT. The CDR3 DNA is TGTGCCAGCAGTGCTTACTCCCGCTCCTACGAGCAGTACTTC. Protein sequence: CASSAYSRSYEQYF.

The chain employs TRBV29-1 and TRBJ1-2; D might be TRBD1 (6 bases). Germline CDR1 reads SQVTM; CDR2 reads ANQGSEA. The CDR3 totals 14 residues. Deletions cut 7 bases from V and 4 bases from J, with 19 bases between. CDR3 sequence reads: CSAVGRGGAYGYTF. The CDR3 nucleotides are TGCAGCGCCGTGGGAAGGGGGGGGGCCTATGGCTACACCTTC.

The chain employs TRBV2 and TRBJ1-5; D perhaps matches TRBD1 (5 bases). Trimming removed 6 bases at V and 2 bases at J, with 20 bases between. Germline loops: CDR1 SNHLY, CDR2 FYNNEI. The CDR3 runs to 17 residues. In nucleotides, the CDR3 is TGTGCCAGCAGACCTCTTCGACAGCCTCGCGGCAATCAGCCCCAGCATTTT. It translates to CASRPLRQPRGNQPQHF.

In DNA form, the CDR3 reads TGTGCCACCAGCAGATCCCGGGGGGTGGGAACTGAAGCTTTCTTT. It is translated as CATSRSRGVGTEAFF. This chain links TRBV15 with TRBJ1-1; D might be TRBD1 (5 bases). Germline CDR1 reads LNHNV; CDR2 reads YYDKDF (reference sequence). Trimming shortened V by 2 bases and J by 5 bases, and 15 bases separated the two germline ends. CDR3 size: 15 residues.

CDR3 DNA sequence: TGCGCCAGCAGCCCTATAACCAGGGGATCTGGAAACACCATATATTTT. Amino acids: CASSPITRGSGNTIYF. The chain uses TRBV4-1 and TRBJ1-3; weak D call: TRBD1 (6 bases). The CDR3 covers 16 residues. Deletions cut 4 bases from V and 1 base from J, with 14 bases between. The germline CDR1 and CDR2 sequences are MGHRA and YSYEKL.

This rearrangement joins TRBV29-1 to TRBJ2-2, with 7 bases that match TRBD1. The CDR3 is 14 residues long. The junction had 13 bases not matched to a gene; V was cut back by 7 bases and J by 8 bases. Germline V gene lookup returns CDR1 SQVTM and CDR2 ANQGSEA. The CDR3 protein is CSGQRTGPSGELFF. The CDR3 nucleotides read TGCAGCGGCCAAAGGACAGGCCCATCGGGGGAGCTGTTTTTT.

V gene TRBV6-5 combines with J gene TRBJ1-2; 8 bases agree with TRBD1. With V trimmed by 6 bases and J by 5 bases, 8 bases remained unmatched. This CDR3 region has 14 residues. Per the germline V gene, CDR1 is MNHEY and CDR2 is SVGAGI. CDR3: CASRFTGQEYGYTF. The CDR3 nucleotides are TGTGCCAGCAGGTTTACGGGACAGGAGTATGGCTACACCTTC.

The rearrangement joins TRBV12-2 to TRBJ2-5; the table's D call TRBD2 went unverified against the DNA. TRBV12-2 is recorded as a pseudogene. The CDR3 is made up of 16 amino acids. This CDR3 is CASRFLAEIIQETQYF. The CDR3 DNA follows: TGTGCAAGTCGCTTTCTAGCAGAGATAATCCAAGAGACCCAGTACTTC.

The rearrangement links TRBV5-1 to TRBJ2-3; TRBD1 matches 7 bases. The trim removed 1 base at V and 5 bases at J, leaving 7 bases unmatched. There are 15 residues in the CDR3. Per germline, CDR1 SGHRS and CDR2 YFSETQ. CDR3 nucleotide sequence: TGCGCCAGCAGCTTGCGGGGACAGACTCGAGATACGCAGTATTTT. Translation: CASSLRGQTRDTQYF.

The chain uses TRBV5-1 and TRBJ2-1; a weak D match, TRBD1 (5 bases). The germline CDR1 and CDR2 sequences are SGHRS and YFSETQ. The CDR3 is made up of 15 amino acids. Deletions cut 0 bases from V and 3 bases from J, with 10 bases between. CDR3 DNA sequence: TGCGCCAGCAGCTTGGGTCAGGGTTACTACAATGAGCAGTTCTTC. Protein product: CASSLGQGYYNEQFF.

This chain links TRBV30 with TRBJ1-1; 11 positions match TRBD1. The CDR3 contains 16 residues. V gave up 7 bases and J gave up 4 bases; unmatched junction bases: 14. Germline lookup yields CDR1 GTSNPN and CDR2 SVGIG (reference sequence). DNA for the CDR3: TGTGCCTTACCTAGGACAGGGGGCGAGGGAAGCACTGAAGCTTTCTTT. This gives the protein CALPRTGGEGSTEAFF.

The chain uses TRBV9 and TRBJ1-2; D ambiguous. Germline loops: CDR1 SGDLS, CDR2 YYNGEE. This CDR3 is 11 amino acids long. Trimming left V 5 bases short and J 3 bases short, with 5 bases between. Here the CDR3 DNA reads TGTGCCAGCAGTGACTACTATGGCTACACCTTC. This sequence encodes CASSDYYGYTF.

There are a few counts of this clone. V usage is TRBV28 and J usage is TRBJ1-2; no reliable D call. Germline V CDR1 and CDR2: MDHEN, SYDVKM. V lost 2 bases, J lost 6 bases, and 10 bases lay in between. The CDR3 runs to 13 residues. The CDR3 bases are TGTGCCAGCAGTTTACTAGAAATGCATGGCTACACCTTC. Translating it yields CASSLLEMHGYTF.

V is TRBV11-2 and J is TRBJ2-7; TRBD1 agrees at 8 bases. The V segment lost 5 bases and the J segment 4 bases; nucleotides outside the gene matches: 10. Germline V lookup: CDR1 SGHAT, CDR2 FQNNGV. The CDR3 is 15 residues long. The CDR3 loop is CASSTRTGIPYEQYF. Here the CDR3 DNA reads TGTGCCAGCAGCACGCGGACAGGGATCCCGTACGAGCAGTACTTC. The full variable domain, completed using reference TRBV11-2 and TRBJ2-7, is EAGVAQSPRYKIIEKRQSVAFWCNPISGHATLYWYQQILGQGPKLLIQFQNNGVVDDSQLPKDRFSAERLKGVDSTLKIQPAKLEDSAVYLCASSTRTGIPYEQYFGPGTRLTVT.

CDR3 DNA: TGTGCCAGCAGCTTACCGTCGGGGGTGGGCTACGAGCAGTACTTC. Encoded protein: CASSLPSGVGYEQYF. This chain links TRBV11-3 with TRBJ2-7, with D possibly matching TRBD2 (6 bases). This CDR3 is 15 amino acids long. The V end was cut by 2 bases, the J end by 3 bases, with 14 bases between. CDR1 and CDR2 from the germline V gene are SGHNT and YENEEA.

CDR3 nucleotides: TGTGCCAGCAGTGATCCCGGGACAAGTATACAAGAGACCCAGTACTTC. Its protein product is CASSDPGTSIQETQYF. The chain has TRBV2 and TRBJ2-5; TRBD1 is a possible D gene (6 bases). Germline V CDR1 and CDR2: SNHLY, FYNNEI. The CDR3 totals 16 residues. V was trimmed by 3 bases and J by 2 bases, leaving 16 bases between them.

This rearrangement joins TRBV30 to TRBJ2-2; the D is unclear. Trimming cost V 0 bases and J 6 bases, with 5 bases left between them. CDR1 GTSNPN and CDR2 SVGIG come from the germline V gene (reference sequence). CDR3 length: 12 residues. The DNA of the CDR3 is TGTGCCTGGAGTGTACGGGCCGGGGAGCTGTTTTTT. Translating gives CAWSVRAGELFF.

The J gene is TRBJ2-1, the V gene TRBV9; TRBD1 matches 12 bases. This CDR3 has 16 amino acids. With V trimmed by 4 bases and J by 5 bases, 7 bases remained unmatched. Germline assignment: CDR1 SGDLS and CDR2 YYNGEE. The CDR3 region is CASSPPGQGADNEQFF. CDR3 sequence (DNA): TGTGCCAGCAGCCCTCCGGGACAGGGGGCGGACAATGAGCAGTTCTTC.

This rearrangement joins TRBV11-3 to TRBJ1-1; D might be TRBD1 (5 bases). Germline loops: CDR1 SGHNT, CDR2 YENEEA. The CDR3 has 13 residues. Trimming cost V 5 bases and J 1 base, with 8 bases left between them. The CDR3 DNA follows: TGTGCCAGCAGCCGCGGGGGGAACACTGAAGCTTTCTTT. Translation gives CASSRGGNTEAFF.

The chain employs TRBV18 and TRBJ2-3; 13 bases align to TRBD2. The CDR3 consists of 16 residues. Germline V lookup: CDR1 KGHSH, CDR2 LQKENI. V lost 4 bases and J lost 2; bases outside the gene matches: 3. Written as DNA, the CDR3 is TGTGCCAGCTCACAGACTAGCGGGGGGATCACAGATACGCAGTATTTT. It encodes CASSQTSGGITDTQYF. The full variable domain, rest sourced from reference TRBV18 and TRBJ2-3, is NAGVMQNPRHLVRRRGQEARLRCSPMKGHSHVYWYRQLPEEGLKFMVYLQKENIIDESGMPKERFSAEFPKEGPSILRIQQVVRGDSAAYFCASSQTSGGITDTQYFGPGTRLTVL.

V is TRBV5-1 and J is TRBJ2-6; maybe TRBD1 (6 bases). Germline lookup yields CDR1 SGHRS and CDR2 YFSETQ. V was shortened by 5 bases and J by 3 bases, with 12 bases between the two germline ends. The CDR3 covers 15 residues. The CDR3 DNA sequence: TGCGCCAGCAGGCTAGGGGGTAGTGGGGCCAACGTCCTGACTTTC. Amino acid sequence: CASRLGGSGANVLTF.

This chain uses TRBV7-9 with TRBJ2-3; 7 bases map to TRBD2. The CDR3 is 15 amino acids. V gave up 5 bases and J gave up 0 bases; unmatched junction bases: 5. CDR1 and CDR2 from the germline V gene are SEHNR and FQNEAQ (reference sequence). CDR3 loop: CASSPAGRSTDTQYF. CDR3 coding DNA: TGTGCCAGCAGCCCAGCGGGGAGGAGCACAGATACGCAGTATTTT.

V usage is TRBV2 and J usage is TRBJ1-6, with D perhaps matching TRBD1 (6 bases). The germline V and J ends were trimmed by 7 bases and 3 bases, with 10 bases remaining between them. CDR1 is SNHLY and CDR2 is FYNNEI in the germline V gene. The CDR3 is made up of 14 amino acids. The DNA for the CDR3 is TGTGCCAGCATCGAAGGGGGCTATAATTCACCCCTCCACTTT. It yields the protein CASIEGGYNSPLHF.